This TCR beta chain was sequenced in a study of blood T cells in healthy people across ages. The study, taken as a whole, reports: As naive T cell percentage varied, TCR beta diversity correlated strongly with it.

Combining a sample-barcoded 5' primer with a J-beta primer mix, a second PCR ran for about 7 to 11 cycles. From the 5' RACE reads, TCRdb called clonotypes with MiXCR, one entry per CDR3 protein. The sample carries around 1,500,000 distinct CDR3 sequences, 35% to 45% recorded once. There are 15 residues in the CDR3. With V trimmed by 2 bases and J by 5 bases, 9 bases remained unmatched. Germline V gene lookup returns CDR1 DFQATT and CDR2 SNEGSKA (reference sequence). The donors, aged roughly 6 to 100, were healthy Caucasians from Russia. Per individual sample, total RNA of at least 5.5 micrograms was extracted. Worth noting for this clonotype: Its specificity is not known.

The sequenced sample was blood. V is TRBV20-1 and J is TRBJ2-5, with 9 bases aligning to TRBD2. The TCR was taken from a woman aged 18-29 years in good health. In DNA, the CDR3 is TGCAGTGCTAGACTAGCGGGAAGGCTTATGGAGACCCAGTACTTC. Protein: CSARLAGRLMETQYF.